This TCR beta chain was retrieved from a study of technical replicates of blood from a handful of donors. This CDR3 is built from 14 residues. Germline V lookup: CDR1 SNHLY, CDR2 FYNNEI. V trimming: 1 base; J trimming: 3 bases; junction bases outside the gene matches: 3. Clones were sequenced by immunoSEQ multiplex PCR, and TCRdb holds only the in-frame ones, with some missing. The sample lists over 90,000 clones; about 95% were seen once. Sequencing was done on a sample of T cells isolated from PBMCs. The J gene is TRBJ2-7, the V gene TRBV2; TRBD2 agrees at 7 bases. The receptor's source is a human donor in good health. The CDR3 DNA reads as TGTGCCAGCAGTGAAGAAAGCGGGAACTACGAGCAGTACTTC. This encodes CASSEESGNYEQYF.